This T cell receptor beta chain derives from a study of glioma-infiltrating T cells. Of note for this clonotype: Its target is unknown. This is likely a read error, given that the CDR3 carries no conserved phenylalanine or tryptophan at its end.

Per germline, CDR1 DFQATT and CDR2 SNEGSKA (reference sequence). Trimming took 1 base from V and 8 from J; bases not matched to a gene: 8. The CDR3 totals 15 residues. Study results and caveats: Non-neoplastic patients had below-expected tissue-blood divergence, while all gliomas exceeded expectation. A blood CDR3 motif signature was depleted in highly divergent patients.

The iRepertoire nested amplicon-rescue multiplex PCR amplified TCR alpha and beta CDR3s from RNA. For one-step reverse transcription and amplification, roughly 85-450 ng of tissue mRNA or PBMC total RNA was used. TCRdb re-derived calls from the multiplex PCR reads in MiXCR, one entry per CDR3 protein. The profile covers about 400,000 distinct CDR3 sequences, with 41% appearing a single time and around 13% taken by the ten largest. Specimen: glioma tissue, nonneoplastic brain tissue, or PBMCs (not recorded which). The chain recombines TRBV20-1 with TRBJ1-6; 7 nucleotides match TRBD1. This receptor was taken from a human donor with low-grade glioma or glioblastoma, undergoing nonglioma brain surgery, or in good health (not recorded which). The DNA of the CDR3 is TGCAGTGCTAGAGGGACCAGGGGGATGGATTCACCCCTCCACTCT. This sequence encodes CSARGTRGMDSPLHS.